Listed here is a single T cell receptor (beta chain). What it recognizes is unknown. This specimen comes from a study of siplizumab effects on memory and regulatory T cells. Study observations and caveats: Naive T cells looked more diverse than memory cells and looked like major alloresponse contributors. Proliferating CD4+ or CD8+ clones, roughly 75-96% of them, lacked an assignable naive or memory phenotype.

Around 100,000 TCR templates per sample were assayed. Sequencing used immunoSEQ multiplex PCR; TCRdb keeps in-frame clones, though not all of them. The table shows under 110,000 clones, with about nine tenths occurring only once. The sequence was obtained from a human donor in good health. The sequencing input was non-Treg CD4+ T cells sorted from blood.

The CDR3, as DNA: TGTGCCTGGAGTCCAGGGGGCGGCGGGGAGCTGTTTTTT. Amino acids: CAWSPGGGGELFF. This chain connects TRBV30 to TRBJ2-2, with 8 bases fitting TRBD1. Losses at the gene ends were 2 bases for V and 7 bases for J; bases not matched to a gene: 3. Germline lookup yields CDR1 GTSNPN and CDR2 SVGIG (reference sequence). The CDR3 length is 13 residues.